A selection of T cell receptor beta chains follows, all from one sample in a study of shared clonotypes between healthy human individuals. Here immunoSEQ multiplex PCR was the method, and the copy in TCRdb shows in-frame clones only, minus some. The sample has roughly 1,600,000 clones; 98% are singletons. Material for sequencing was naive CD4+ T cells sorted from blood. These receptors were taken from a man in his thirties or forties in good health. CDR3s include the opening cysteine and the closing phenylalanine or tryptophan. The D gene is left open where the match is weak. Clone size is not always given. Where it is, it says once, few, many or a class for expanded clones.

d_call,v_call,clone_size,j_call,cdr3_aa,cdr3_nt
TRBD2,TRBV9,.,TRBJ2-5,CASSVELGGSAQETQYF,TGTGCCAGCAGCGTAGAGTTGGGCGGGAGTGCCCAAGAGACCCAGTACTTC
.,TRBV5-1,.,TRBJ2-1,CASSSGTSLHNEQFF,TGCGCCAGCAGCTCAGGGACCTCACTCCACAATGAGCAGTTCTTC
TRBD2,TRBV5-6,.,TRBJ2-3,CASSETSGSTDTQYF,TGTGCCAGCAGCGAAACTAGCGGGAGCACAGATACGCAGTATTTT
.,TRBV19,.,TRBJ2-5,CASSMEGETQYF,TGTGCCAGTAGTATGGAGGGAGAGACCCAGTACTTC
TRBD2,TRBV18,.,TRBJ2-1,CASSPPSGRGDEQFF,TGTGCCAGCTCACCACCCAGCGGGAGGGGCGATGAGCAGTTCTTC
.,TRBV28,.,TRBJ1-5,CASSFPLHHGEPQHF,TGTGCCAGCAGTTTCCCACTTCACCACGGGGAGCCCCAGCATTTT
.,TRBV28,.,TRBJ2-7,CASSLWRGQGPFYEQYF,TGTGCCAGCAGTTTATGGAGAGGGCAGGGGCCCTTCTACGAGCAGTACTTC
TRBD2,TRBV2,.,TRBJ2-7,CASDHTGTSSARDYEQYF,TGTGCCAGCGACCACACCGGGACTAGTAGCGCCCGCGACTACGAGCAGTACTTC
.,TRBV5-1,.,TRBJ2-6,CASSFPSGANVLTF,TGCGCCAGCAGCTTCCCCTCTGGGGCCAACGTCCTGACTTTC
.,TRBV7-2,.,TRBJ2-3,CASSKARDTQYF,TGTGCCAGCAGCAAAGCTAGAGATACGCAGTATTTT
.,TRBV7-2,.,TRBJ2-1,CASSLDAGTYNEQFF,TGTGCCAGCAGCTTAGACGCCGGCACCTACAATGAGCAGTTCTTC
.,TRBV5-1,.,TRBJ2-1,CASSLSGLDEQFF,TGCGCCAGCAGCTTATCCGGGCTCGATGAGCAGTTCTTC
.,TRBV6-5,.,TRBJ2-3,CASRIKPSSTDTQYF,TGTGCCAGCAGAATCAAACCCTCTAGCACAGATACGCAGTATTTT
.,TRBV7-8,.,TRBJ2-7,CASSSHPSYEQYF,TGTGCCAGCAGCTCCCATCCTTCCTACGAGCAGTACTTC
TRBD1,TRBV7-8,.,TRBJ2-4,CASSLGRQGAVGLAKNIQYF,TGTGCCAGCAGCTTAGGAAGACAGGGGGCGGTGGGGCTAGCCAAAAACATTCAGTACTTC
.,TRBV5-1,once,TRBJ2-1,CASSFFGGSSYNEQFF,TGCGCCAGCAGCTTCTTTGGGGGGAGTTCCTACAATGAGCAGTTCTTC
.,TRBV18,.,TRBJ2-4,CASSPINPGEVAKNIQYF,TGTGCCAGCTCACCAATTAACCCTGGTGAGGTAGCCAAAAACATTCAGTACTTC
TRBD1,TRBV5-4,once,TRBJ2-7,CASSLGQVNSYEQYF,TGTGCCAGCAGCTTAGGACAGGTCAACTCCTACGAGCAGTACTTC
.,TRBV19,.,TRBJ1-2,CASSVQGSYGYTF,TGTGCCAGTAGTGTACAGGGTAGCTATGGCTACACCTTC
.,TRBV9,.,TRBJ2-5,CASSARNQETQYF,TGTGCCAGCAGCGCCCGGAACCAAGAGACCCAGTACTTC
.,TRBV28,.,TRBJ1-2,CASSLSPGASSYGYTF,TGTGCCAGCAGTTTATCCCCGGGGGCCTCAAGCTATGGCTACACCTTC
.,TRBV18,.,TRBJ2-7,CASSRVDSYEQYF,TGTGCCAGCTCACGGGTGGACTCCTACGAGCAGTACTTC
TRBD1,TRBV28,.,TRBJ2-2,CASRFDRGPPGELFF,TGTGCCAGCAGATTCGACAGGGGGCCGCCCGGGGAGCTGTTTTTT
TRBD2,TRBV9,.,TRBJ2-1,CASSAAPTSGRANEQFF,TGTGCCAGCAGCGCCGCCCCGACTAGCGGGAGGGCCAATGAGCAGTTCTTC
.,TRBV27,.,TRBJ2-7,CASSQWDGYEQYF,TGTGCCAGCAGTCAGTGGGACGGATACGAGCAGTACTTC
TRBD2,TRBV10-2,.,TRBJ2-7,CASSESLAGAYEQYF,TGCGCCAGCAGTGAGTCTCTAGCGGGAGCTTACGAGCAGTACTTC
.,TRBV9,.,TRBJ2-5,CASSVAGTERGTQYF,TGTGCCAGCAGCGTAGCTGGGACGGAAAGAGGGACCCAGTACTTC
TRBD2,TRBV7-2,.,TRBJ2-1,CASSLVATSGRANEQFF,TGTGCCAGCAGCTTAGTTGCGACTAGCGGGAGGGCCAATGAGCAGTTCTTC
TRBD2,TRBV2,.,TRBJ2-7,CASRLAEAYEQYF,TGTGCCAGCAGACTAGCGGAAGCCTACGAGCAGTACTTC
.,TRBV6-1,.,TRBJ2-3,CASSEVGTGGADTQYF,TGTGCCAGCAGTGAAGTGGGGACTGGGGGAGCGGATACGCAGTATTTT
.,TRBV25-1,.,TRBJ2-7,CASSRAGNTYEQYF,TGTGCCAGCAGCAGGGCAGGGAACACCTACGAGCAGTACTTC
.,TRBV12-2,.,TRBJ2-7,CASRLPGLWPTSSYEQYF,TGTGCAAGTCGCCTCCCTGGGCTGTGGCCTACGAGCTCCTACGAGCAGTACTTC
.,TRBV7-3,.,TRBJ2-6,CASSLKGANVLTF,TGTGCCAGCAGCTTAAAGGGGGCCAACGTCCTGACTTTC
.,TRBV7-2,.,TRBJ1-4,CASSLAGGEKLFF,TGTGCCAGCAGCTTAGCAGGGGGGGAAAAACTGTTTTTT
.,TRBV28,.,TRBJ1-2,CASSFPWQGRNYGYTF,TGTGCCAGCAGTTTCCCCTGGCAGGGAAGGAACTATGGCTACACCTTC
.,TRBV6-1,.,TRBJ1-1,CASRGAMNTEAFF,TGTGCCAGCAGGGGGGCAATGAACACTGAAGCTTTCTTT
TRBD1,TRBV9,.,TRBJ2-7,CASSEETGTYEQYF,TGTGCCAGCAGCGAGGAGACAGGGACCTACGAGCAGTACTTC
TRBD2,TRBV7-6,.,TRBJ2-7,CASSPPAAGGYEQYF,TGTGCCAGCAGCCCTCCCGCGGCGGGAGGCTACGAGCAGTACTTC